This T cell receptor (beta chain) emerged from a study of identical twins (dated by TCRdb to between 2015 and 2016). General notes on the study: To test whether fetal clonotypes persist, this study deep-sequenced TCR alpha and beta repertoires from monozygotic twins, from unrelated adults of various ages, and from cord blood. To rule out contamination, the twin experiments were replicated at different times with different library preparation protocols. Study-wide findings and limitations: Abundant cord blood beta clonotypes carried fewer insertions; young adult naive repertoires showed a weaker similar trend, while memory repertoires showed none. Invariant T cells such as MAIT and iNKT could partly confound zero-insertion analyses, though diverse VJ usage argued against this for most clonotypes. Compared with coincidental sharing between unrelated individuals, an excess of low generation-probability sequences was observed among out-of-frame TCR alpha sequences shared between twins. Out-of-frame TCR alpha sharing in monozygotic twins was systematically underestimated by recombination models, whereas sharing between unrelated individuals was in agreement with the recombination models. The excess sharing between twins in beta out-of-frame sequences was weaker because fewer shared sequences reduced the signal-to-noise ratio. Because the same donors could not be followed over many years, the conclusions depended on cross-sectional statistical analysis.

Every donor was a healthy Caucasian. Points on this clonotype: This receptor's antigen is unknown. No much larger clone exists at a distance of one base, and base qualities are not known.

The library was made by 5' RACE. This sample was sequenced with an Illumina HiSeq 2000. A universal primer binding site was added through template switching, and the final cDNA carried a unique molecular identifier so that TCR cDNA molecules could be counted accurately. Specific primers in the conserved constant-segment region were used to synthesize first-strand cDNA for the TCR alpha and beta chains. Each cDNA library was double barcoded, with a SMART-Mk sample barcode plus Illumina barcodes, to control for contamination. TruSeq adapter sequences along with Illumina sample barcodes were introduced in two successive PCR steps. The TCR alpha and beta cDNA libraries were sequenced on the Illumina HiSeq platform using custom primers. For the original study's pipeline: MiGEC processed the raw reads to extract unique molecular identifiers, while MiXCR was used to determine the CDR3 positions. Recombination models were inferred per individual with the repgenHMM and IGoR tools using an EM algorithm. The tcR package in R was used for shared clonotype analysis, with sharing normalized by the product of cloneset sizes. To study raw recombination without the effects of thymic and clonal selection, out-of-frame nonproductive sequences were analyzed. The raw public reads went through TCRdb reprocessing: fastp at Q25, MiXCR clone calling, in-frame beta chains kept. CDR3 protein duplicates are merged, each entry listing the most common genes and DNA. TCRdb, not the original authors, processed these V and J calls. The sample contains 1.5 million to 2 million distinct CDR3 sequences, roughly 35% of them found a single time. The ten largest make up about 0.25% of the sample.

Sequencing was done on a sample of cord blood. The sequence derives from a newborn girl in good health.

CDR3 region: CASSFGTGPGDTQYF. The nucleotide sequence reads TGTGCCAGCAGTTTCGGGACAGGGCCGGGAGATACGCAGTATTTT. The receptor chain draws on TRBV12-3 or TRBV12-4 and TRBJ2-3; TRBD1 agrees with 9 junctional bases. Including cysteine and phenylalanine, the CDR3 has 15 amino acids. The DNA shown is the 45-base CDR3, in frame from base 1. The junction shows trimming of 3 bases on V and 5 bases on J, and the gene matches do not reach 6 bases of it.